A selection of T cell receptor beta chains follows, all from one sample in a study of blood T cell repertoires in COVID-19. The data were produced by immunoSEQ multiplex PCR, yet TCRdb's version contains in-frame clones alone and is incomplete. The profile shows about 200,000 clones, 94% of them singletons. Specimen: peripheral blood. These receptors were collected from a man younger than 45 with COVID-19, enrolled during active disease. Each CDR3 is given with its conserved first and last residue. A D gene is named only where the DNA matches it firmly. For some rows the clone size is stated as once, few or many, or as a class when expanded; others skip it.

CDR3aa: CASSLVGRDWRGYTF; CDR3nt: TGTGCCAGCAGCTTAGTCGGCAGGGACTGGCGAGGCTACACCTTC; abundance: NA; v_gene: TRBV7-2; d_gene: NA; j_gene: TRBJ1-2
CDR3aa: CASSLPRDRGRDGYTF; CDR3nt: TGTGCCAGCAGCTTGCCCCGGGACAGGGGGCGCGATGGCTACACCTTC; abundance: NA; v_gene: TRBV7-9; d_gene: TRBD1; j_gene: TRBJ1-2
CDR3aa: CASSTAGGTGELFF; CDR3nt: TGTGCCAGTAGTACGGCAGGGGGGACCGGGGAGCTGTTTTTT; abundance: once; v_gene: TRBV19; d_gene: NA; j_gene: TRBJ2-2
CDR3aa: CASSSPGGTEAFF; CDR3nt: TGTGCCAGCAGTTCACCAGGGGGCACTGAAGCTTTCTTT; abundance: NA; v_gene: TRBV27; d_gene: TRBD1; j_gene: TRBJ1-1
CDR3aa: CASSYSIQDTEAFF; CDR3nt: TGTGCCAGCAGTTACTCGATCCAGGACACTGAAGCTTTCTTT; abundance: NA; v_gene: TRBV6-5; d_gene: NA; j_gene: TRBJ1-1
CDR3aa: CASSTLSGGSYQETQYF; CDR3nt: TGTGCCAGTAGTACCCTTAGCGGGGGGTCCTACCAAGAGACCCAGTACTTC; abundance: NA; v_gene: TRBV19; d_gene: TRBD2; j_gene: TRBJ2-5
CDR3aa: CASSIAPRGDTGELFF; CDR3nt: TGTGCCAGTAGTATAGCCCCGCGGGGGGACACCGGGGAGCTGTTTTTT; abundance: NA; v_gene: TRBV19; d_gene: TRBD2; j_gene: TRBJ2-2
CDR3aa: CASSAGALMPQHF; CDR3nt: TGTGCCAGCTCAGCAGGGGCCCTAATGCCCCAGCATTTT; abundance: NA; v_gene: TRBV18; d_gene: NA; j_gene: TRBJ1-5
CDR3aa: CASSLSRGLGSLNEQYF; CDR3nt: TGTGCCAGCAGTTTATCAAGGGGGCTCGGGTCCCTGAACGAGCAGTACTTC; abundance: NA; v_gene: TRBV28; d_gene: TRBD1; j_gene: TRBJ2-7
CDR3aa: CASSLDWGEDGQYF; CDR3nt: TGTGCCAGCAGCTTAGATTGGGGAGAGGATGGGCAGTACTTC; abundance: NA; v_gene: TRBV7-2; d_gene: NA; j_gene: TRBJ2-7
CDR3aa: CASSENRAGGELFF; CDR3nt: TGTGCCAGCAGTGAAAACAGGGCGGGCGGGGAGCTGTTTTTT; abundance: NA; v_gene: TRBV6-1; d_gene: NA; j_gene: TRBJ2-2
CDR3aa: CASSQEGRGYEGNSPLHF; CDR3nt: TGTGCCAGCAGCCAAGAGGGGAGGGGGTATGAAGGTAATTCACCCCTCCACTTT; abundance: few; v_gene: TRBV3-1/TRBV3-2; d_gene: NA; j_gene: TRBJ1-6
CDR3aa: CASRINRGTNEKLFF; CDR3nt: TGTGCCAGCAGGATTAACAGGGGAACTAATGAAAAACTGTTTTTT; abundance: NA; v_gene: TRBV5-5; d_gene: TRBD1; j_gene: TRBJ1-4
CDR3aa: CASRRTGKNEQFF; CDR3nt: TGTGCCAGCAGGCGGACAGGGAAAAATGAGCAGTTCTTC; abundance: NA; v_gene: TRBV14; d_gene: TRBD1; j_gene: TRBJ2-1
CDR3aa: CASSLQRWDEQFF; CDR3nt: TGTGCCAGCAGCTTGCAGCGGTGGGATGAGCAGTTCTTC; abundance: NA; v_gene: TRBV11-3; d_gene: NA; j_gene: TRBJ2-1
CDR3aa: CASSRHPGGRMELGKLFF; CDR3nt: TGTGCCAGCAGTAGACACCCCGGGGGGCGAATGGAGTTGGGAAAACTGTTTTTT; abundance: NA; v_gene: TRBV2; d_gene: NA; j_gene: TRBJ1-4
CDR3aa: CASSERRGTSTDTQYF; CDR3nt: TGTGCCAGCAGTGAACGGCGGGGCACTAGCACAGATACGCAGTATTTT; abundance: NA; v_gene: TRBV2; d_gene: NA; j_gene: TRBJ2-3
CDR3aa: CASSWDSSYEQYF; CDR3nt: TGTGCCAGCAGTTGGGACAGTTCCTACGAGCAGTACTTC; abundance: few; v_gene: TRBV27; d_gene: TRBD1; j_gene: TRBJ2-7
CDR3aa: CASSPTGTGVNNEQFF; CDR3nt: TGTGCCAGCTCACCAACCGGGACAGGGGTGAACAATGAGCAGTTCTTC; abundance: NA; v_gene: TRBV18; d_gene: TRBD1; j_gene: TRBJ2-1
CDR3aa: CSGSGGGEQFF; CDR3nt: TGCAGTGGGAGTGGGGGCGGTGAGCAGTTCTTC; abundance: NA; v_gene: TRBV20-1; d_gene: NA; j_gene: TRBJ2-1
CDR3aa: CASSVLGGAGANVLTF; CDR3nt: TGTGCCAGCAGCGTCCTAGGGGGGGCTGGGGCCAACGTCCTGACTTTC; abundance: NA; v_gene: TRBV9; d_gene: NA; j_gene: TRBJ2-6
CDR3aa: CATSSNRDSFNQPQHF; CDR3nt: TGTGCCACCAGCAGCAACCGGGACTCATTTAATCAGCCCCAGCATTTT; abundance: NA; v_gene: TRBV15; d_gene: NA; j_gene: TRBJ1-5
CDR3aa: CAISESRGGGGQPQHF; CDR3nt: TGTGCCATCAGTGAGTCTCGGGGGGGTGGGGGTCAGCCCCAGCATTTT; abundance: NA; v_gene: TRBV10-3; d_gene: NA; j_gene: TRBJ1-5
CDR3aa: CASSQDPTSGKTQYF; CDR3nt: TGCGCCAGCAGCCAAGACCCCACAAGCGGGAAGACCCAGTACTTC; abundance: NA; v_gene: TRBV4-1; d_gene: TRBD2; j_gene: TRBJ2-5
CDR3aa: CASSPNAGGQETQYF; CDR3nt: TGTGCCAGCTCACCAAATGCGGGGGGGCAGGAGACCCAGTACTTC; abundance: NA; v_gene: TRBV18; d_gene: TRBD2; j_gene: TRBJ2-5
CDR3aa: CASSGGQGWTEAFF; CDR3nt: TGCGCCAGCAGCGGAGGACAGGGATGGACTGAAGCTTTCTTT; abundance: few; v_gene: TRBV5-1; d_gene: TRBD1; j_gene: TRBJ1-1